This T cell receptor beta chain was sequenced during a study of blood T cell repertoires in COVID-19. Study-wide background: From the United States, Italy and Spain came samples of acute and convalescent COVID-19. The analysed material was cDNA or gDNA that came from T cells, B-cell-depleted T cells, or PBMCs.

This CDR3 has 12 amino acids. CDR1 MGHDK and CDR2 SYGVNS come from the germline V gene. V gave up 4 bases and J gave up 12 bases; unmatched junction bases: 5. In the original workflow: Estimated nucleated cell counts came from reference gene primer amplification. Only in-frame clones appear in the TCRdb table, and some are missing; sequencing was by immunoSEQ multiplex PCR. D and trimming were read from the DNA, whereas the V and J calls and clone size are those reported in that table. The sample consists of roughly 230,000 clones, 80% to 90% of them appearing once. What was sequenced was peripheral blood. This receptor was taken from a middle-aged woman who had recovered from COVID-19. The gene calls are TRBV25-1 and TRBJ1-2; 10 bases align to TRBD1. The CDR3, as DNA: TGTGCCAGCAGTGTGGGACAGGGGAAAAACACCTTC. It specifies CASSVGQGKNTF.